Sequencing of this T cell receptor (beta chain) was carried out in a study of control samples from healthy donors and cancer patients. CDR3 length: 13 residues. Germline loops: CDR1 LNHDA, CDR2 SQIVND (reference sequence). V shed 4 bases, J shed 3 bases, and the junction held 2 bases outside the gene matches. The method was immunoSEQ multiplex PCR; TCRdb's version includes in-frame clones alone and lacks a portion of them. The sample holds 150,000 to 180,000 clones; nearly 95% are singletons and the top ten take over 2%. The chain employs TRBV19 and TRBJ1-2, with 7 bases fitting TRBD1. This receptor was identified in a man aged 45 to 65 in good health. Sequences were obtained from blood. CDR3 nucleotide sequence: TGTGCCAGTAGTACCGGGACAGACTATGGCTACACCTTC. It codes for CASSTGTDYGYTF. Full variable domain (rest looked up from reference TRBV19 and TRBJ1-2): DGGITQSPKYLFRKEGQNVTLSCEQNLNHDAMYWYRQDPGQGLRLIYYSQIVNDFQKGDIAEGYSVSREKKESFPLTVTSAQKNPTAFYLCASSTGTDYGYTFGSGTRLTVV.